This is a list of T cell receptor beta chains from one sample in a study of shared clonotypes between healthy human individuals. Data came from immunoSEQ multiplex PCR; TCRdb stores just in-frame clones and leaves some out. The sample lists 2 million to 2.5 million clones, about nine tenths seen once, with approximately 0.4% in the top ten. The sequenced sample consisted of naive CD4+ T cells from PBMCs. The receptors stem from a man aged 18 to 35 in good health. Some clones in this sample may be carry-over from other donors' samples. CDR3s include the opening cysteine and the closing phenylalanine or tryptophan. A D gene is named only where the DNA matches it firmly. Size tells how often a clone was seen (once, few, many) or the class of an expanded clone, and some rows leave it out.

CDR3nt: TGTGCCAGCAGCCCGCTGACTAGCGGGGTAACAGATACGCAGTATTTT
CDR3aa: CASSPLTSGVTDTQYF
j_gene: TRBJ2-3
d_gene: TRBD2
abundance: once
v_gene: TRBV4-2

CDR3nt: TGTGCCAGCAGCTACAGGACCGGGGAGCTGTTTTTT
CDR3aa: CASSYRTGELFF
j_gene: TRBJ2-2
d_gene: NA
abundance: NA
v_gene: TRBV7-3

CDR3nt: TGTGCCACCACGAGGACGGTTCCTAACTATGGCTACACCTTC
CDR3aa: CATTRTVPNYGYTF
j_gene: TRBJ1-2
d_gene: NA
abundance: NA
v_gene: TRBV6-5

CDR3nt: TGCGCCAGCAATCTGGGAGGGGCGAACTATGGCTACACCTTC
CDR3aa: CASNLGGANYGYTF
j_gene: TRBJ1-2
d_gene: NA
abundance: NA
v_gene: TRBV5-1

CDR3nt: TGTGCCAGCAGGGGAATACAGGGATTAGCTTTCTTT
CDR3aa: CASRGIQGLAFF
j_gene: TRBJ1-1
d_gene: NA
abundance: NA
v_gene: TRBV2

CDR3nt: TGCACCAGCAGCCAAGAAGGGGCGAGGACAGGGACCCCCACCTGCTACAATGAGCAGTTCTTC
CDR3aa: CTSSQEGARTGTPTCYNEQFF
j_gene: TRBJ2-1
d_gene: NA
abundance: NA
v_gene: TRBV1

CDR3nt: TGTGCCAGCAGCTTGGGGCAGGGGATGTACGAGCAGTACTTC
CDR3aa: CASSLGQGMYEQYF
j_gene: TRBJ2-7
d_gene: NA
abundance: NA
v_gene: TRBV5-4

CDR3nt: TGTGCCAGCAGCCCAAGTGGGAGGACTTACAATGAGCAGTTCTTC
CDR3aa: CASSPSGRTYNEQFF
j_gene: TRBJ2-1
d_gene: NA
abundance: NA
v_gene: TRBV9

CDR3nt: TGTGCCAGCAGGACCTTGGGAGATACGCAGTATTTT
CDR3aa: CASRTLGDTQYF
j_gene: TRBJ2-3
d_gene: NA
abundance: few
v_gene: TRBV6-1

CDR3nt: NA
CDR3aa: CASFGTGTSYEQYF
j_gene: TRBJ2-7
d_gene: NA
abundance: NA
v_gene: TRBV21-1

CDR3nt: TGTGCCAGCAGCCAAGGTTTCGGCGAGCAGTACTTC
CDR3aa: CASSQGFGEQYF
j_gene: TRBJ2-7
d_gene: NA
abundance: NA
v_gene: TRBV14

CDR3nt: TGTGCCAGCAGCGGATCCGGGACTAGCGAATACAATGAGCAGTTCTTC
CDR3aa: CASSGSGTSEYNEQFF
j_gene: TRBJ2-1
d_gene: TRBD2
abundance: NA
v_gene: TRBV7-2

CDR3nt: TGTGCCAGCAGCCTCGGACAGGGTGTAGATACGCAGTATTTT
CDR3aa: CASSLGQGVDTQYF
j_gene: TRBJ2-3
d_gene: TRBD1
abundance: NA
v_gene: TRBV11-3

CDR3nt: TGTGCCAGGTGGAGGGGGAACATCTATGGCTACACCTTC
CDR3aa: CARWRGNIYGYTF
j_gene: TRBJ1-2
d_gene: NA
abundance: NA
v_gene: TRBV6-8

CDR3nt: TGTGCCAGCAGCTTAAGTGGGAGGACCACCGGGGAGCTGTTTTTT
CDR3aa: CASSLSGRTTGELFF
j_gene: TRBJ2-2
d_gene: NA
abundance: NA
v_gene: TRBV7-2

CDR3nt: TGTGCCAGCAGCTTAGGGACTAGCGGGGATAAGCAGTTCTTC
CDR3aa: CASSLGTSGDKQFF
j_gene: TRBJ2-1
d_gene: TRBD2
abundance: NA
v_gene: TRBV7-3

CDR3nt: TGTGCCAGCTCACCAGCGTTTCAGAATCGCTACGAGCAGTACTTC
CDR3aa: CASSPAFQNRYEQYF
j_gene: TRBJ2-7
d_gene: NA
abundance: NA
v_gene: TRBV18

CDR3nt: TGTGCCAGCAGCGGCCCGGGACGGAACAATGAGCAGTTCTTC
CDR3aa: CASSGPGRNNEQFF
j_gene: TRBJ2-1
d_gene: NA
abundance: once
v_gene: TRBV2

CDR3nt: TGTGCCAGCAGCTCAGAAAGGACTAGCGGGATATACGAGCAGTACTTC
CDR3aa: CASSSERTSGIYEQYF
j_gene: TRBJ2-7
d_gene: TRBD2
abundance: NA
v_gene: TRBV7-9

CDR3nt: TGTGCCTGGTCGGGTTGGACTAGCGGGCCGAACACCGGGGAGCTGTTTTTT
CDR3aa: CAWSGWTSGPNTGELFF
j_gene: TRBJ2-2
d_gene: TRBD2
abundance: NA
v_gene: TRBV30

CDR3nt: TGTGCCAGCAGTGACAAGCCTAGCAATCAGCCCCAGCATTTT
CDR3aa: CASSDKPSNQPQHF
j_gene: TRBJ1-5
d_gene: NA
abundance: NA
v_gene: TRBV2

CDR3nt: TGTGCCAGCAGCTTAGTAAGGGGCGGAAACTATGGCTACACCTTC
CDR3aa: CASSLVRGGNYGYTF
j_gene: TRBJ1-2
d_gene: NA
abundance: NA
v_gene: TRBV7-8

CDR3nt: TGTGCCAGCAGTGAAAGAACCCACGAGCAGTACTTC
CDR3aa: CASSERTHEQYF
j_gene: TRBJ2-7
d_gene: NA
abundance: NA
v_gene: TRBV2

CDR3nt: TGTGCCAGCTCACTCCGGGACAGGGTTTACGAGCAGTACTTC
CDR3aa: CASSLRDRVYEQYF
j_gene: TRBJ2-7
d_gene: TRBD1
abundance: NA
v_gene: TRBV18

CDR3nt: TGTGCCACCAGCAGGGAGACAGCGAGCTCTGGAAACACCATATATTTT
CDR3aa: CATSRETASSGNTIYF
j_gene: TRBJ1-3
d_gene: NA
abundance: NA
v_gene: TRBV15

CDR3nt: TGTGCCAGCAGCCAAGCGAAGCGGATAGGGGAGAATGAGCAGTTCTTC
CDR3aa: CASSQAKRIGENEQFF
j_gene: TRBJ2-1
d_gene: NA
abundance: NA
v_gene: TRBV4-2

CDR3nt: TGTGCCAGCAGTTACACGGGGGCCGATGATCAGCCCCAGCATTTT
CDR3aa: CASSYTGADDQPQHF
j_gene: TRBJ1-5
d_gene: NA
abundance: once
v_gene: TRBV6-5

CDR3nt: TGTGCCAGTACCAGGACAGTCGTCCGAACTAATGAAAAACTGTTTTTT
CDR3aa: CASTRTVVRTNEKLFF
j_gene: TRBJ1-4
d_gene: NA
abundance: NA
v_gene: TRBV19

CDR3nt: TGTGCCAGTAGTATAAGTAACAGCAATCAGCCCCAGCATTTT
CDR3aa: CASSISNSNQPQHF
j_gene: TRBJ1-5
d_gene: NA
abundance: few
v_gene: TRBV19

CDR3nt: TGTGCCAGTAGGGACTCAGCGGGACCTTCCCCTTGGGAGCAGTTCTTC
CDR3aa: CASRDSAGPSPWEQFF
j_gene: TRBJ2-1
d_gene: TRBD2
abundance: few
v_gene: TRBV19

CDR3nt: TGCAGCGTTGGTCAGGACAGAAAGGGCTACAATGAGCAGTTCTTC
CDR3aa: CSVGQDRKGYNEQFF
j_gene: TRBJ2-1
d_gene: NA
abundance: NA
v_gene: TRBV29-1